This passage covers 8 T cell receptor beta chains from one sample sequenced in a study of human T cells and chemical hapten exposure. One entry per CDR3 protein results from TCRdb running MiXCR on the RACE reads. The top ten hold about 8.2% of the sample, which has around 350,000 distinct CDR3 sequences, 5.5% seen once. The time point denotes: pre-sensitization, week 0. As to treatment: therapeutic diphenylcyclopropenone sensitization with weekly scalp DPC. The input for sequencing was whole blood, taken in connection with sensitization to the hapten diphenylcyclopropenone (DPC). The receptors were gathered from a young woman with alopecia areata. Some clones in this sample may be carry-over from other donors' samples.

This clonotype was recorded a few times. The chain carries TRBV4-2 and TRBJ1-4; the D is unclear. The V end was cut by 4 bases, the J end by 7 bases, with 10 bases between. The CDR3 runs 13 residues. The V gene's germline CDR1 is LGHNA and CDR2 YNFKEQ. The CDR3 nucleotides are TGTGCCAGCAGCCTATTACCCAGTGAAAAACTGTTTTTT. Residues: CASSLLPSEKLFF.

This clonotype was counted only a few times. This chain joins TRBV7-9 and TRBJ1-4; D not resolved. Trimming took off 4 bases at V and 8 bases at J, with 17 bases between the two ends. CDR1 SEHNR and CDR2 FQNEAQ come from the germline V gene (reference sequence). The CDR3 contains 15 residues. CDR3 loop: CASSSYTSEEEKLFF. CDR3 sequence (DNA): TGTGCCAGCAGCTCGTACACGAGTGAGGAAGAAAAACTGTTTTTT.

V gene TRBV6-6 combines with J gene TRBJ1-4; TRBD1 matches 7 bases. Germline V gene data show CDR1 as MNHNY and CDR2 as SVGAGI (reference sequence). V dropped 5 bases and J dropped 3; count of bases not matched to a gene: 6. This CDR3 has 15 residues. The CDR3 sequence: CASSPHRGPNEKLFF. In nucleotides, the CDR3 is TGTGCCAGCAGTCCCCACAGGGGTCCTAATGAAAAACTGTTTTTT.

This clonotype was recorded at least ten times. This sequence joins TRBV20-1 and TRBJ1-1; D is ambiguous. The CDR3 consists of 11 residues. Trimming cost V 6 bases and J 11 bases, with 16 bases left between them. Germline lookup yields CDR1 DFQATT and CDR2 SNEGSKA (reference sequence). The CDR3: CSALSARLAFF. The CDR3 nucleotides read TGCAGTGCCCTGAGCGCTCGCTTGGCTTTCTTT.

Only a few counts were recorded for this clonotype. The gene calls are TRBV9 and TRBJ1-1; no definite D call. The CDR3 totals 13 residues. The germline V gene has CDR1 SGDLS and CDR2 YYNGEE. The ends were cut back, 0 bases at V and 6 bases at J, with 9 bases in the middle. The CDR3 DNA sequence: TGTGCCAGCAGCGTAGGGGAGTGGCCTGAAGCTTTCTTT. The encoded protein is CASSVGEWPEAFF.

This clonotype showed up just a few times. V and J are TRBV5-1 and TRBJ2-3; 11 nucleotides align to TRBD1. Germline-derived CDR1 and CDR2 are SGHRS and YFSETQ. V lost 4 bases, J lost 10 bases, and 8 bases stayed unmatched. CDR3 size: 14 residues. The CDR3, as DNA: TGCGCCAGCAGCCCTGGGACAGGGGGAGTTGCGCAGTATTTT. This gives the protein CASSPGTGGVAQYF.

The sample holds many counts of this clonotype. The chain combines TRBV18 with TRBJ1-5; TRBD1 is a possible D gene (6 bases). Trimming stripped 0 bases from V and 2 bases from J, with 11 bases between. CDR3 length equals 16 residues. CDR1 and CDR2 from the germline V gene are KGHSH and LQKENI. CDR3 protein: CASSPPGAKGNQPQHF. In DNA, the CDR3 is TGTGCCAGCTCACCACCGGGGGCCAAGGGCAATCAGCCCCAGCATTTT.

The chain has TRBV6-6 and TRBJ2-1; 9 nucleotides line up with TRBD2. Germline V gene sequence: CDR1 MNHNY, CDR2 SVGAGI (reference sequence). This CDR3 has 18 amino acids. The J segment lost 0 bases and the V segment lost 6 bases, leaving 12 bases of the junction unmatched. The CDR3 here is CASSQWRGGSSSYNEQFF. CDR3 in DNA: TGTGCCAGCAGCCAGTGGCGGGGGGGCTCGAGCTCCTACAATGAGCAGTTCTTC.